This record looks at one T cell receptor (beta chain) sequence and its context. Its specificity is unknown. The data were taken from a study of CD8 T cells in Susac syndrome. Study-wide points: CD8+ clones in Susac expanded most in TEMRA cells and active patients.

V was clipped by 0 bases and J by 5 bases, with 23 bases between them. The CDR3 runs 19 residues. Germline V CDR1 and CDR2: LGHDT, YNNKEL (reference sequence). Reverse transcription of about 0.45 to 1 ug RNA was performed with random hexamers. Amplification of TCR beta CDR3 spanned 54 Vbeta and 13 Jbeta via immunoSEQ multiplex PCR. TCRdb ran MiXCR on the immunoSEQ multiplex PCR reads and lists one entry per CDR3 protein. The sample includes about 120,000 distinct CDR3 sequences, around 94% of them seen just once. Sequenced: CD8+ T cells from PBMCs. This chain uses TRBV3-1 with TRBJ2-1, with a weak D call TRBD2 (7 bases). This clonotype originated in a human donor with Susac syndrome. The CDR3 bases are TGTGCCAGCAGCCAAGAGAGACCCGGAGGGGGGAGGGAAAACAATGAGCAGTTCTTC. Translation: CASSQERPGGGRENNEQFF.